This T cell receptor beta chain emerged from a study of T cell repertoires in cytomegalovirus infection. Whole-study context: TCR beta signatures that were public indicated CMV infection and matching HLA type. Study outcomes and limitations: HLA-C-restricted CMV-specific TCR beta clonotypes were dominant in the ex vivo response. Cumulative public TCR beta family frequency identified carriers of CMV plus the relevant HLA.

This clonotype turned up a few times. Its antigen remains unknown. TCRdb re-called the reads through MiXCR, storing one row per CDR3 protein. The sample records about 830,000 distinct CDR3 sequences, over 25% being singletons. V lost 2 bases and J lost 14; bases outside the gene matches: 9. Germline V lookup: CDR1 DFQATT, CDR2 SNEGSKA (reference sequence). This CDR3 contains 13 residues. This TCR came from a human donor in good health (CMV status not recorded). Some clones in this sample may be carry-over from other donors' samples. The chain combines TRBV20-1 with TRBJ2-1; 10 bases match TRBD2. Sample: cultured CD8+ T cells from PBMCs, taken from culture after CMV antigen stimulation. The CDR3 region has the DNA TGCAGTGCTAGACCACGGACTAGCGGAACGAAGTTCTTC. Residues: CSARPRTSGTKFF.